A selection of T cell receptor beta chains follows, all from one sample in a study of T cells in Graves' hyperthyroidism and ophthalmopathy. TCRdb ran MiXCR on the multiplex PCR reads and lists one entry per CDR3 protein. The sample carries hundreds of thousands of distinct CDR3 sequences, about 45% recorded once. The sequenced sample was peripheral blood or thyroid tissue (not recorded which). Receptor source: a woman in her late teens or twenties with Graves' hyperthyroidism. The CDR3 runs from the conserved cysteine through the conserved F or W. The D gene is left open where the match is weak. Some rows mark clone size as missing; the rest say once, few, many or name a class of expanded clone.

V gene	J gene	D gene	clone size	CDR3 protein	CDR3 DNA
TRBV19	TRBJ2-7	TRBD2	once	CASTKSGSIYEQYF	TGTGCCAGTACAAAAAGCGGGAGTATCTACGAGCAGTACTTC
TRBV7-9	TRBJ1-1	.	few	CASSLQETPEAFF	TGTGCCAGCAGCCTACAGGAAACCCCTGAAGCTTTCTTT
TRBV14	TRBJ1-6	TRBD1	.	CASSAMDRANSPLHF	TGTGCCAGCAGTGCCATGGACAGGGCGAATTCACCCCTCCACTTT
TRBV20-1	TRBJ2-5	.	few	CSARGPGRIETQYF	TGCAGTGCCAGAGGGCCGGGAAGGATAGAGACCCAGTACTTC
TRBV5-1	TRBJ1-2	.	.	CASSSGLLPDGYTF	TGCGCCAGCAGCTCCGGGCTTCTTCCAGATGGCTACACCTTC
TRBV15	TRBJ2-2	.	.	CATSRDGELFF	TGTGCCACCAGTCGGGACGGGGAGCTGTTTTTT
TRBV7-2	TRBJ2-2	.	few	CASSLSVGVTGELFF	TGTGCCAGCAGCTTATCCGTTGGGGTTACCGGGGAGCTGTTTTTT
TRBV25-1	TRBJ1-2	TRBD1	few	CASSLYRDRPFYGYTF	TGTGCCAGCAGCTTGTATAGGGACAGGCCCTTCTATGGCTACACCTTC
TRBV19	TRBJ2-2	.	.	CASRAGAGTGELFF	TGTGCCAGTAGGGCAGGGGCCGGCACCGGGGAGCTGTTTTTT
TRBV9	TRBJ2-7	TRBD2	.	CASSVASGIYEQYF	TGTGCCAGCAGCGTGGCTAGCGGGATTTACGAGCAGTACTTC
TRBV6-5	TRBJ1-5	.	many	CASSYSWGQPQHF	TGTGCCAGCAGTTACTCGTGGGGGCAGCCCCAGCATTTT
TRBV19	TRBJ1-6	TRBD1	.	CASSITGGYNSPLHF	TGTGCCAGTAGTATAACAGGGGGCTATAATTCACCCCTCCACTTT
TRBV7-9	TRBJ2-7	TRBD2	.	CASSKDSGPRYEQYF	TGTGCCAGCAGCAAAGATAGCGGGCCGCGCTACGAGCAGTACTTC
TRBV10-3	TRBJ2-5	.	few	CASRPRGGFWETQYF	TGTGCCAGCCGCCCCCGGGGAGGATTCTGGGAGACCCAGTACTTC
TRBV7-7	TRBJ2-2	.	.	CASSLEPGPFNTGELFF	TGTGCCAGCAGCTTAGAACCGGGACCCTTTAACACCGGGGAGCTGTTTTTT
TRBV19	TRBJ1-1	.	many	CASGIGEAFF	TGTGCCAGTGGGATCGGTGAAGCTTTCTTT
TRBV2	TRBJ1-4	.	.	CASSRDSDEKLFF	TGTGCCAGCAGTCGTGACAGCGATGAAAAACTGTTTTTT
TRBV12-3/TRBV12-4	TRBJ1-1	.	.	CASSWGRYTEAFF	TGTGCCAGCAGCTGGGGACGGTACACTGAAGCTTTCTTT
TRBV2	TRBJ1-2	TRBD1	.	CASSHGQGAVIGGYTF	TGTGCCAGCAGTCACGGACAGGGGGCGGTAATCGGAGGCTACACCTTC
TRBV14	TRBJ2-5	TRBD2	few	CASSLGLAGYIQETQYF	TGTGCCAGCAGCCTTGGACTAGCGGGTTACATCCAAGAGACCCAGTACTTC
TRBV9	TRBJ2-6	.	many	CASSVVASGANVLTF	TGTGCCAGCAGCGTAGTAGCATCTGGGGCCAACGTCCTGACTTTC
TRBV7-2	TRBJ1-2	TRBD1	.	CASSSAGQGEFRYTF	TGTGCCAGCAGCTCCGCGGGACAGGGGGAGTTTCGCTACACCTTC
TRBV7-2	TRBJ2-5	.	.	CASSQSMGEETQYF	TGCGCCAGCAGCCAATCCATGGGTGAAGAGACCCAGTACTTC
TRBV25-1	TRBJ2-6	.	.	CASSAQDTSGANVLTF	TGTGCCAGCAGTGCACAGGACACCTCTGGGGCCAACGTCCTGACTTTC
TRBV19	TRBJ1-2	TRBD1	.	CASSADRTSWGYTF	TGTGCCAGTAGTGCGGACAGGACCTCCTGGGGCTACACCTTC
TRBV20-1	TRBJ2-5	TRBD2	.	CSASSSGGVETQYF	TGCAGTGCTAGTTCCTCGGGAGGCGTGGAGACCCAGTACTTC
TRBV7-3	TRBJ2-5	.	.	CASSSDGLSETQYF	TGTGCCAGCAGCTCGGACGGACTATCGGAGACCCAGTACTTC
TRBV7-8	TRBJ1-5	.	.	CASSYSLGEGDEHF	TGTGCCAGCAGTTACTCGTTGGGGGAGGGGGACGAGCATTTT
TRBV19	TRBJ1-5	TRBD1	.	CASRGFTGGNQPQHF	TGTGCCAGTAGGGGGTTCACAGGGGGCAATCAGCCCCAGCATTTT
TRBV19	TRBJ1-1	.	.	CASSIGWGETEAFF	TGTGCCAGTAGTATAGGTTGGGGTGAGACTGAAGCTTTCTTT
TRBV10-3	TRBJ1-1	TRBD1	many	CATQQGADTEAFF	TGTGCCACTCAACAGGGGGCGGACACTGAAGCTTTCTTT
TRBV7-8	TRBJ2-5	.	few	CASSLSLLQETQYF	TGTGCCAGCAGTTTATCCTTGCTCCAAGAGACCCAGTACTTC
TRBV9	TRBJ2-7	TRBD2	.	CASSAGLAETYEQYF	TGTGCCAGCAGCGCGGGACTAGCGGAAACCTACGAGCAGTACTTC
TRBV7-3	TRBJ2-6	.	.	CASSLTVDGANVLTF	TGTGCCAGCAGCTTAACGGTTGACGGGGCCAACGTCCTGACTTTC
TRBV14	TRBJ1-2	.	.	CASSPPWRALNYGYTF	TGTGCCAGCAGCCCCCCATGGCGGGCACTAAACTATGGCTACACCTTC
TRBV14	TRBJ1-1	.	.	CASSQWGTGKAFF	TGTGCCAGCAGCCAGTGGGGTACCGGGAAAGCTTTCTTT
TRBV4-1	TRBJ2-7	TRBD1	.	CASSQEGQGLYF	TGCGCCAGCAGCCAAGAGGGACAGGGGTTATACTTC
TRBV19	TRBJ1-1	TRBD1	few	CASSRDSMNTEAFF	TGTGCCAGCTCTAGGGACAGCATGAACACTGAAGCTTTCTTT
TRBV10-3	TRBJ1-4	TRBD1	few	CAISDGDRGVNEKLFF	TGTGCCATCAGTGATGGGGACAGGGGAGTGAATGAAAAACTGTTTTTT
TRBV19	TRBJ2-7	TRBD2	.	CASSMSSGSSYEQYF	TGTGCCAGTAGTATGTCTAGCGGGAGCTCCTACGAGCAGTACTTC
TRBV12-3/TRBV12-4	TRBJ1-5	.	.	CASRRNSNQPQHF	TGTGCCAGCAGACGGAATAGCAATCAGCCCCAGCATTTT
TRBV2	TRBJ1-1	.	.	CASSYSQDMNTEAFF	TGTGCCAGCAGTTACTCCCAGGACATGAACACTGAAGCTTTCTTT
TRBV11-2	TRBJ2-5	.	.	CASSLVPLETVQETQYF	TGTGCCAGCAGCTTAGTCCCCCTCGAGACAGTACAAGAGACCCAGTACTTC
TRBV10-2	TRBJ2-5	.	few	CASGRGTWVVEQETQYF	TGCGCCAGCGGGCGCGGGACCTGGGTAGTGGAACAAGAGACCCAGTACTTC
TRBV24-1	TRBJ2-5	TRBD2	few	CATSGLADGETQYF	TGTGCCACCAGTGGACTAGCGGACGGAGAGACCCAGTACTTC
TRBV19	TRBJ1-1	.	few	CASRGHIFQNTEAFF	TGTGCCAGTAGGGGTCACATCTTCCAGAACACTGAAGCTTTCTTT
TRBV7-9	TRBJ2-7	TRBD1	.	CASSLRGGREEQYF	TGTGCCAGCAGCCTCCGAGGGGGCAGGGAGGAGCAGTACTTC
TRBV7-9	TRBJ1-1	.	many	CASSAPYLTATNTEAFF	TGTGCCAGCAGCGCGCCTTACCTGACAGCGACGAACACTGAAGCTTTCTTT
TRBV7-9	TRBJ1-5	.	.	CASSLLGTGTDSNQPQHF	TGTGCCAGCAGCTTACTCGGAACAGGTACTGATAGCAATCAGCCCCAGCATTTT
TRBV4-1	TRBJ1-2	.	.	CASSTRGALYGYTF	TGCGCCAGCAGTACTCGAGGTGCTCTTTATGGCTACACCTTC
TRBV20-1	TRBJ2-5	TRBD1	.	CSARRTGTETQYF	TGCAGTGCTCGCCGGACAGGGACAGAGACCCAGTACTTC
TRBV10-2	TRBJ2-7	TRBD1	many	CASRTGYNEQYF	TGCGCCAGCAGGACAGGGTACAACGAGCAGTACTTC
TRBV20-1	TRBJ1-2	.	few	CSARVSSGDGYTF	TGCAGTGCTAGAGTTAGCTCAGGGGACGGCTACACCTTC
TRBV20-1	TRBJ2-7	.	few	CSARDPSYEQYF	TGCAGTGCTAGAGATCCTTCCTACGAGCAGTACTTC
TRBV7-2	TRBJ2-7	TRBD1	few	CASSHPTGGSGYEQYF	TGTGCCAGCAGCCACCCGACAGGGGGTAGCGGCTACGAGCAGTACTTC
TRBV7-2	TRBJ2-2	.	.	CASSPMGMNTGELFF	TGTGCCAGCAGCCCCATGGGGATGAACACCGGGGAGCTGTTTTTT
TRBV19	TRBJ1-1	.	.	CASSNQGFMNTEAFF	TGTGCCAGTAGTAACCAGGGTTTCATGAACACTGAAGCTTTCTTT
TRBV29-1	TRBJ2-3	.	few	CSVEMGSTDTQYF	TGCAGCGTTGAAATGGGCAGCACAGATACGCAGTATTTT
TRBV6-1	TRBJ2-7	.	.	CASSPGPATSYEQYF	TGTGCCAGCAGCCCCGGACCAGCCACTTCCTACGAGCAGTACTTC